A single sample is the source of the 9 T cell receptor beta chains below, sequenced in a study of blood T cell repertoires in COVID-19. Here immunoSEQ multiplex PCR was the method, and the copy in TCRdb shows in-frame clones only, minus some. This table holds 200,000 to 250,000 clones, roughly 80% found once. What was sequenced was PBMCs or T cells enriched from blood (not recorded which). Receptor source: a man in his 60s who had recovered from COVID-19.

This chain links TRBV5-4 with TRBJ2-1; TRBD2 is a possible D gene (6 bases). CDR1 is SGHNT, CDR2 YYREEE, per germline (reference sequence). The V gene lost 4 bases and the J gene lost 0 bases, with 14 bases spanning the gap. The CDR3 is 16 amino acids. The CDR3 DNA is TGTGCCAGCAGCCGGGGACTCCTGGACTCCTACAATGAGCAGTTCTTC. Translated, it gives CASSRGLLDSYNEQFF. Together with reference TRBV5-4 and TRBJ2-1, the CDR3 gives the full variable domain: ETGVTQSPTHLIKTRGQQVTLRCSSQSGHNTVSWYQQALGQGPQFIFQYYREEENGRGNFPPRFSGLQFPNYSSELNVNALELDDSALYLCASSRGLLDSYNEQFFGPGTRLTVL.

The chain employs TRBV19 and TRBJ2-7; possibly TRBD1 for D (5 bases). Germline assignment: CDR1 LNHDA and CDR2 SQIVND (reference sequence). V shed 5 bases and J shed 1 base, with 9 bases lying between them. CDR3 length: 13 residues. CDR3 sequence: CASSVQGSYEQYF. The CDR3 region has the DNA TGTGCCAGTAGTGTTCAGGGATCCTACGAGCAGTACTTC. Full variable domain (missing parts from reference TRBV19 and TRBJ2-7): DGGITQSPKYLFRKEGQNVTLSCEQNLNHDAMYWYRQDPGQGLRLIYYSQIVNDFQKGDIAEGYSVSREKKESFPLTVTSAQKNPTAFYLCASSVQGSYEQYFGPGTRLTVT.

This chain links TRBV4-2 with TRBJ2-3; 8 nucleotides agree with TRBD2. The length of the CDR3 is 15 residues. Trimming took 4 bases from V and 4 from J; bases not matched to a gene: 7. Germline assignment: CDR1 LGHNA and CDR2 YNFKEQ. In DNA, the CDR3 is TGTGCCAGCAGCCGCCCGGGGGGGGAGGCAGATACGCAGTATTTT. This encodes CASSRPGGEADTQYF.

The gene calls are TRBV4-3 and TRBJ1-2; D is possibly TRBD1 (5 bases). This CDR3 is 16 amino acids long. Germline V gene sequence: CDR1 LGHNA, CDR2 YSLEER. V lost 0 bases and J lost 2, with 13 bases in between. The CDR3 nucleotides read TGCGCCAGCAGCCAAGATACGGCAGGGCAGAACTATGGCTACACCTTC. It yields the protein CASSQDTAGQNYGYTF.

The chain's CDR3 is CASSSGLGGDYEQFF. The CDR3 DNA follows: TGTGCCAGCAGTTCGGGACTGGGGGGAGACTATGAGCAGTTCTTC. V gene TRBV6-2 or TRBV6-3 combines with J gene TRBJ2-1, with TRBD2 as a possible D gene (6 bases). The germline V gene encodes CDR1 MNHEY and CDR2 SVGEGT. The CDR3 totals 15 residues. Trimming took off 4 bases at V and 8 bases at J, with 18 bases between the two ends.

This clone was picked up one time. The chain carries TRBV12-5 and TRBJ1-2; no definite D call. The germline V and J ends were trimmed by 1 base and 2 bases, with 17 bases remaining between them. CDR1 LGHNT and CDR2 FRNRAP come from the germline V gene. The CDR3 has 17 residues. CDR3 nucleotide sequence: TGTGCTAGTGGTTTGGAAGAGGGCCTCCATCCCAACTATGGCTACACCTTC. Amino acids: CASGLEEGLHPNYGYTF.

To note about this clone: This sample also contains other DNA sequences that code for the same CDR3. The CDR3 DNA reads as TGTGCCAGCAGTTCCAGGGGGGACTATGGCTACACCTTC. Translating gives CASSSRGDYGYTF. V usage is TRBV12-3 or TRBV12-4 and J usage is TRBJ1-2; 7 nucleotides line up with TRBD1. This CDR3 comprises 13 residues. V lost 4 bases and J lost 3; bases outside the gene matches: 2.

This chain joins TRBV7-6 and TRBJ1-4; D possibly corresponds to TRBD1 (5 bases). The germline V gene has CDR1 SGHVS and CDR2 FNYEAQ. The CDR3 extends over 14 amino acids. With 1 base removed from V and 7 bases from J, the gap between germline ends came to 10 bases. The CDR3 protein is CASSLVQGGEKLFF. As DNA, the CDR3 is TGTGCCAGCAGCTTAGTTCAGGGAGGTGAAAAACTGTTTTTT.

The CDR3 loop reads CASSSEQGTIQYF. CDR3 bases: TGCGCCAGCAGCTCTGAACAGGGAACCATTCAGTACTTC. The chain carries TRBV5-1 and TRBJ2-4, with a weak D call TRBD1 (6 bases). The CDR3 runs to 13 residues. Germline V gene sequence: CDR1 SGHRS, CDR2 YFSETQ. V dropped 3 bases and J dropped 9 bases, with 13 bases sitting between them. The full variable domain, its missing parts supplied by reference TRBV5-1 and TRBJ2-4, is KAGVTQTPRYLIKTRGQQVTLSCSPISGHRSVSWYQQTPGQGLQFLFEYFSETQRNKGNFPGRFSGRQFSNSRSEMNVSTLELGDSALYLCASSSEQGTIQYFGAGTRLSVL.